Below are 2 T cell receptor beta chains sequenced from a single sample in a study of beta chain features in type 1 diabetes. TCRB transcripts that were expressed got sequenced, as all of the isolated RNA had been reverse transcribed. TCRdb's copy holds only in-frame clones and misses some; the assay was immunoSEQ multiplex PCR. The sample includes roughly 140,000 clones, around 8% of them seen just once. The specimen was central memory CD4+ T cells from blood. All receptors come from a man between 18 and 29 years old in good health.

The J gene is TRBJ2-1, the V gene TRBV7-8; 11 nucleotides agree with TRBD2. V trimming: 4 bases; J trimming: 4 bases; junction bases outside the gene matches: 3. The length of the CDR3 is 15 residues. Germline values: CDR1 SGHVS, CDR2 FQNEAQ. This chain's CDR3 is CASSSSGRPYNEQFF. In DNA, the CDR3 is TGTGCCAGCAGCTCTAGCGGGAGGCCTTACAATGAGCAGTTCTTC.

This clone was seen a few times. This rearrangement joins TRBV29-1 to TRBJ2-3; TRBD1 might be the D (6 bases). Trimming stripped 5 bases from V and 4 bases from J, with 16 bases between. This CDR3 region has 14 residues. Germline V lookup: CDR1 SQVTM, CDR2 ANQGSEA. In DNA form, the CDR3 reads TGCAGCGTTCTAAAACACAGGGATGCAGATACGCAGTATTTT. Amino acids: CSVLKHRDADTQYF.